The sequence of this T cell receptor (beta chain) was determined in a study of response to subunit inactivated influenza vaccine. The study, taken as a whole, reports: T cells newly recruited by each seasonal influenza vaccination are few, the authors suggested.

A remark on this clonotype: What it recognizes is unknown.

The germline V gene has CDR1 SGHVS and CDR2 FNYEAQ. V shed 4 bases and J 7 bases; nucleotides not matched to a gene: 5. The CDR3 sequence is 15 residues long. TCRdb used MiXCR to reprocess the RT-PCR reads, holding one entry per CDR3 protein. The table includes about 800,000 distinct CDR3 sequences, 21% detected once. This chain links TRBV7-6 with TRBJ2-1; the match to TRBD1 covers 12 bases. The sequence derives from a man aged 50-60 years who received an inactivated influenza vaccine. This material consisted of PBMCs from blood, taken roughly 5 days after vaccination. The CDR3 DNA follows: TGTGCCAGCAGCTCCTGGGACAGGGGGCTGAATGAGCAGTTCTTC. The encoded protein is CASSSWDRGLNEQFF.